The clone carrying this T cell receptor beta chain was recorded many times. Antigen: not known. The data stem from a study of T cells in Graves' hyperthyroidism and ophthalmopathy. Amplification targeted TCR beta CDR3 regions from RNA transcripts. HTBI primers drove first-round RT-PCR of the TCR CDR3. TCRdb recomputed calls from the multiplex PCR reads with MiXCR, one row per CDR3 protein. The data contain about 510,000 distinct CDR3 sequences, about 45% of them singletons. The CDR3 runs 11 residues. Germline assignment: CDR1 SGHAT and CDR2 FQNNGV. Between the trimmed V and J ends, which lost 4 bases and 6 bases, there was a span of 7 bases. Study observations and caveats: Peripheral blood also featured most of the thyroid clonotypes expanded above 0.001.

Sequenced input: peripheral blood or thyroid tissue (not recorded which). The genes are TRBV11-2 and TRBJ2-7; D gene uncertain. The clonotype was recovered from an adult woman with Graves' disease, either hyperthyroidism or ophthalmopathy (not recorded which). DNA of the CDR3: TGTGCCAGCAGCTCATTGTTCGAGCAGTACTTC. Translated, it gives CASSSLFEQYF.